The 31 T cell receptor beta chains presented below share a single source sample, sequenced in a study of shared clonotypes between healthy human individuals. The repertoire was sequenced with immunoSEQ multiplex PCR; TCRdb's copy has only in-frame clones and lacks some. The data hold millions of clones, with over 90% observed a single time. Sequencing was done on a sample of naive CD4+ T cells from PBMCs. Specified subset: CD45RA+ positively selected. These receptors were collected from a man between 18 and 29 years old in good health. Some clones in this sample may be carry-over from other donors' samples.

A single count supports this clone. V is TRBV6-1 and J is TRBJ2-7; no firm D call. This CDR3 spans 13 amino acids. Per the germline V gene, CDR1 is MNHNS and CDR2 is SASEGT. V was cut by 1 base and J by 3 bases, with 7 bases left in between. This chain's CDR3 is CASSEGLNYEQYF. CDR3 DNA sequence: TGTGCCAGCAGTGAAGGTCTGAACTACGAGCAGTACTTC.

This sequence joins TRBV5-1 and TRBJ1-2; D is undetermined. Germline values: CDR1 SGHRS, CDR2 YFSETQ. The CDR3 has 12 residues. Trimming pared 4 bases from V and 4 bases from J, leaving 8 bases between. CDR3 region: CASSTEAYGYTF. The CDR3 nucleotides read TGCGCCAGCAGCACCGAAGCCTATGGCTACACCTTC.

CDR3 bases: TGCGCCAGCAGTCAATTTAAACAGGGGGCGAAAAAACAGACCCAGTACTTC. Its translation: CASSQFKQGAKKQTQYF. The chain combines TRBV23-1 with TRBJ2-5; 9 bases are shared with TRBD1. TRBV23-1 carries the ORF label, with uncertain function. The CDR3 contains 17 residues. Trimming took 1 base from V and 6 from J; bases not matched to a gene: 12.

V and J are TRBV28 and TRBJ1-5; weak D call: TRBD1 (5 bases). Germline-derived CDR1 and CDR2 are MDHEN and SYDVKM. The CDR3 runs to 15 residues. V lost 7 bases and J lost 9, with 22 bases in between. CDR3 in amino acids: CASTLLLRGPRPQHF. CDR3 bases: TGTGCCAGCACTCTTCTCCTGAGGGGTCCTCGGCCCCAGCATTTT.

The CDR3 is CASSLRDSPGNTIYF. CDR3 DNA: TGTGCCAGCAGCTTACGGGACAGTCCTGGAAACACCATATATTTT. The chain is built from TRBV7-2 and TRBJ1-3; TRBD1 matches 7 bases. Trimming cost V 2 bases and J 2 bases; bases outside gene matches: 3. This CDR3 is 15 amino acids long. CDR1 is SGHTA and CDR2 is FQGNSA in the germline V gene.

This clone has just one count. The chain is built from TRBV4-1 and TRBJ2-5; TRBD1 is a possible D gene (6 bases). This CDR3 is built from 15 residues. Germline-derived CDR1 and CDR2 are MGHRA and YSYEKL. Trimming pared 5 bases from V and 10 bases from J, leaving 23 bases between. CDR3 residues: CASSMGTSPLGVQYF. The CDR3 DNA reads TGCGCCAGCAGCATGGGGACAAGTCCCCTGGGGGTCCAGTACTTC.

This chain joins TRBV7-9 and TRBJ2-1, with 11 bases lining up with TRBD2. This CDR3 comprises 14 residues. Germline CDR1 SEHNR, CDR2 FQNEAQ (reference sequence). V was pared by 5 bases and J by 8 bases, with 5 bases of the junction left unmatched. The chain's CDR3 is CASSRIAGGDEQFF. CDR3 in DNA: TGTGCCAGCAGCAGAATAGCGGGAGGGGATGAGCAGTTCTTC.

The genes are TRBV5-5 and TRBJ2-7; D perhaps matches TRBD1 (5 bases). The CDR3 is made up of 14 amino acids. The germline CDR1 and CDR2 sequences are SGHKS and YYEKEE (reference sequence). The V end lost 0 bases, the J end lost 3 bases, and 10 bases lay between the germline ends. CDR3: CASSLGQGNYEQYF. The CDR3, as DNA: TGTGCCAGCAGCTTGGGTCAGGGAAACTACGAGCAGTACTTC.

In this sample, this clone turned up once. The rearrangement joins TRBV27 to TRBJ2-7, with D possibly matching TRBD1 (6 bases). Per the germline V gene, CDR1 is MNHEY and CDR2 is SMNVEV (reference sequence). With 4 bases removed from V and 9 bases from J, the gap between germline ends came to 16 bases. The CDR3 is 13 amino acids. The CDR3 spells CASSWWGRVGQYF. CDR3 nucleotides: TGTGCCAGCAGTTGGTGGGGGCGGGTCGGGCAGTACTTC.

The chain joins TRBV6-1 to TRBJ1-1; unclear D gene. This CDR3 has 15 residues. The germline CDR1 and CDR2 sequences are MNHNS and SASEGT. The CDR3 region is CAIALSYMMNTEAFF. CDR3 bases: TGTGCAATAGCGCTCTCTTATATGATGAACACTGAAGCTTTCTTT.

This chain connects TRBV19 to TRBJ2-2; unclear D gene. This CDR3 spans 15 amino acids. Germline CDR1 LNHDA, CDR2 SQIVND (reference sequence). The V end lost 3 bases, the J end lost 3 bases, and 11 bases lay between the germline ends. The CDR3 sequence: CASSMGSSDTGELFF. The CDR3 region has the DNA TGTGCCAGTAGTATGGGGTCGTCTGACACCGGGGAGCTGTTTTTT.

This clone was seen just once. CDR3 DNA sequence: TGTGCCAGCCGGGGGGGACAGGAGGGTGTCGGGGAGCTGTTTTTT. Its protein product is CASRGGQEGVGELFF. The V and J genes are TRBV6-6 and TRBJ2-2, with D perhaps matching TRBD1 or TRBD2 (8 bases each). The CDR3 totals 15 residues. Deletions cut 8 bases from V and 7 bases from J, with 20 bases between. The germline CDR1 and CDR2 sequences are MNHNY and SVGAGI (reference sequence).

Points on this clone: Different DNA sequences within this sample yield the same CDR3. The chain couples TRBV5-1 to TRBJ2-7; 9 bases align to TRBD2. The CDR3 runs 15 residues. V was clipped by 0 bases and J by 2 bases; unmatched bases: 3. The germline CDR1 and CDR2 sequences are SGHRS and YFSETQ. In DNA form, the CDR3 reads TGCGCCAGCAGCTTGGTACTAGCGGGTACCTACGAGCAGTACTTC. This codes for CASSLVLAGTYEQYF.

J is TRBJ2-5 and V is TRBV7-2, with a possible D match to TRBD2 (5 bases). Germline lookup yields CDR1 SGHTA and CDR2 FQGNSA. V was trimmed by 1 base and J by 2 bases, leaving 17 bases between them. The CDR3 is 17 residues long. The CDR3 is CASSLDGRAFGQETQYF. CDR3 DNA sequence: TGTGCCAGCAGCTTAGACGGGCGGGCATTTGGGCAAGAGACCCAGTACTTC.

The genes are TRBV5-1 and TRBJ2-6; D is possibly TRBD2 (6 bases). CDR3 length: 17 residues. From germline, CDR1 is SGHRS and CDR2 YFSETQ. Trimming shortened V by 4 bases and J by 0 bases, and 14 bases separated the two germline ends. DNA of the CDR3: TGCGCCAGCAGCATGACTAGTATAAACTCTGGGGCCAACGTCCTGACTTTC. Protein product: CASSMTSINSGANVLTF. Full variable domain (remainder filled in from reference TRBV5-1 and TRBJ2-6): KAGVTQTPRYLIKTRGQQVTLSCSPISGHRSVSWYQQTPGQGLQFLFEYFSETQRNKGNFPGRFSGRQFSNSRSEMNVSTLELGDSALYLCASSMTSINSGANVLTFGAGSRLTVL.

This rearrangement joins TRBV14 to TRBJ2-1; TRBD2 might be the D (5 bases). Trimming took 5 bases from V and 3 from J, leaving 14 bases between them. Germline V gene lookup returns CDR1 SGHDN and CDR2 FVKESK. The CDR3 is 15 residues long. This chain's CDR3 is CASSLLGLDYNEQFF. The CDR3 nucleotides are TGTGCCAGCAGCTTACTAGGACTGGACTACAATGAGCAGTTCTTC.

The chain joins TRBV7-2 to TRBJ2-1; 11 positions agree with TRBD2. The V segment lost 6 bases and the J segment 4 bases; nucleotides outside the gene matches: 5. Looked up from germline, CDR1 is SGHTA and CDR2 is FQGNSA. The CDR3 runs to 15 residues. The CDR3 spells CASRRTSGLYNEQFF. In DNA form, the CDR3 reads TGTGCCAGCAGACGGACTAGCGGGCTTTACAATGAGCAGTTCTTC.

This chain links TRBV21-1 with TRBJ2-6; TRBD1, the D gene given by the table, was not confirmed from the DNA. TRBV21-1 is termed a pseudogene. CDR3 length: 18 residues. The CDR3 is CASSKGEWDSAGANVLTF. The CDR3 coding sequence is TGTGCCAGCAGCAAAGGGGAGTGGGACAGTGCTGGGGCCAACGTCCTGACTTTC.

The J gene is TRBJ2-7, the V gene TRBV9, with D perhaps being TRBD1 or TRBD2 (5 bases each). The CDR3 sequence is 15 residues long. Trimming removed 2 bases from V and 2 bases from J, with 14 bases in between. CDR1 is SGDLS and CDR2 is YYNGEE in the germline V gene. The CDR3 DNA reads TGTGCCAGCAGCGTTAACCGGGACCCCGCCTACGAGCAGTACTTC. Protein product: CASSVNRDPAYEQYF.

Here the CDR3 reads CASTSGGSWRYF. The CDR3, as DNA: TGTGCCAGCACCTCGGGCGGTAGTTGGAGGTACTTC. The chain is built from TRBV28 and TRBJ2-4; D is undetermined. The CDR3 length is 12 residues. With 7 bases removed from V and 15 bases from J, the gap between germline ends came to 19 bases. Looked up from germline, CDR1 is MDHEN and CDR2 is SYDVKM.

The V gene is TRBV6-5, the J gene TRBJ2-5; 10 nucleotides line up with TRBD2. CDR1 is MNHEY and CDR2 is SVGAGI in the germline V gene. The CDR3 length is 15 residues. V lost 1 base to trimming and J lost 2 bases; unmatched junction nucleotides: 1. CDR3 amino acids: CASSYWTSGQETQYF. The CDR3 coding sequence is TGTGCCAGCAGTTACTGGACTAGCGGACAAGAGACCCAGTACTTC.

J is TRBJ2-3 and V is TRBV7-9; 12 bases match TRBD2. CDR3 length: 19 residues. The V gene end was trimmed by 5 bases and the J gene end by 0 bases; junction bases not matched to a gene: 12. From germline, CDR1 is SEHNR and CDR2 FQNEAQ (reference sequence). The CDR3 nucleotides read TGTGCCAGCAGCCCTAGACTAGCGGGAGTTTGGGGAAGCACAGATACGCAGTATTTT. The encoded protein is CASSPRLAGVWGSTDTQYF.

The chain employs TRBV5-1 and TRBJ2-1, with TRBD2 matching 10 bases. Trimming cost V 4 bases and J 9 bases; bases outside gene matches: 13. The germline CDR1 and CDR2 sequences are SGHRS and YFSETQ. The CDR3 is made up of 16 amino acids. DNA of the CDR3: TGCGCCAGCAGCCCGAGATCTAGCGGGAGTTCTTTTGAGCAGTTCTTC. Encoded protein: CASSPRSSGSSFEQFF.

CDR3 protein: CASSRFTGLQETQYF. In DNA, the CDR3 is TGCGCCAGCAGCCGATTCACAGGTCTCCAAGAGACCCAGTACTTC. This chain joins TRBV4-3 and TRBJ2-5, with a weak D call TRBD1 (5 bases). The CDR3 spans 15 residues. V lost 4 bases and J lost 1, with 13 bases in between. Germline-derived CDR1 and CDR2 are LGHNA and YSLEER.

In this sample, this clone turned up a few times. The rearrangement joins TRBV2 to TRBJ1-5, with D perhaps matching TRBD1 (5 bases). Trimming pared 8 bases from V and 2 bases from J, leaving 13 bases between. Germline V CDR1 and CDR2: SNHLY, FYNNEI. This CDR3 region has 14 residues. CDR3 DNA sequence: TGTGCCAGCCGAAACACAGGCGGCAATCAGCCCCAGCATTTT. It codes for CASRNTGGNQPQHF.

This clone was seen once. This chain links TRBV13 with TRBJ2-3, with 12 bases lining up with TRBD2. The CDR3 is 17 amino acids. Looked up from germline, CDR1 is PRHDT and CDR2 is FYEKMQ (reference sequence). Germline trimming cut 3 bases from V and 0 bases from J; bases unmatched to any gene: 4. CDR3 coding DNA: TGTGCCAGCAGCTTGGGACTAGCGGGCCCTAGCACAGATACGCAGTATTTT. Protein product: CASSLGLAGPSTDTQYF.

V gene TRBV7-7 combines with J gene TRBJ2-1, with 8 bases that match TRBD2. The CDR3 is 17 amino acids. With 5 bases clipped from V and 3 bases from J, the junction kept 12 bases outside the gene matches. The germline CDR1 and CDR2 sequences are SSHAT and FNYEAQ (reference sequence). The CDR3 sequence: CASSLSFGRADYNEQFF. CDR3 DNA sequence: TGTGCCAGCAGCCTCAGCTTCGGGAGGGCCGACTACAATGAGCAGTTCTTC.

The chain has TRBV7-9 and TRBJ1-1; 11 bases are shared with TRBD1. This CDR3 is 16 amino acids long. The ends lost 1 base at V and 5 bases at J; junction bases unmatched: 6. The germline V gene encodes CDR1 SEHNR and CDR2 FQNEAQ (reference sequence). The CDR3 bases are TGTGCCAGCAGCTTAGATCCGGGACAGGGGGAAACTGAAGCTTTCTTT. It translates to CASSLDPGQGETEAFF.

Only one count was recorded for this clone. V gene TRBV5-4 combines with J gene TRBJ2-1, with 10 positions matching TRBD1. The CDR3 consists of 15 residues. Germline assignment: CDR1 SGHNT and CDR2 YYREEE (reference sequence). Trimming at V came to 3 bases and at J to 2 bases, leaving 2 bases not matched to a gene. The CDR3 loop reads CASSWGTGAYNEQFF. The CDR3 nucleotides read TGTGCCAGCAGCTGGGGGACAGGGGCCTACAATGAGCAGTTCTTC.

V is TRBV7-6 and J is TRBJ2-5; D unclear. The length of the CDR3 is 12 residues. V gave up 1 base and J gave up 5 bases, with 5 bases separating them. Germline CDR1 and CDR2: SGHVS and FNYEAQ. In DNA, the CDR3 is TGTGCCAGCAGCTTAGAGAAGGAGACCCAGTACTTC. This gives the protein CASSLEKETQYF.

CDR3 amino acids: CASSSSSYEQYF. In nucleotides, the CDR3 is TGTGCCAGCAGCTCCAGCTCCTACGAGCAGTACTTC. The chain has TRBV7-8 and TRBJ2-7, with D unresolved. The CDR3 is 12 amino acids. Germline lookup yields CDR1 SGHVS and CDR2 FQNEAQ. The ends were cut back, 4 bases at V and 0 bases at J, with 4 bases in the middle.